This T cell receptor (beta chain) was sequenced in a study of blood T cell repertoires in COVID-19. The germline V gene encodes CDR1 KGHDR and CDR2 SFDVKD. This CDR3 has 15 amino acids. V lost 4 bases and J 10 bases, leaving 19 bases between the germline ends. In the original workflow: Counts of nucleated cells, estimated from reference gene primer amplification, were obtained. Data came from immunoSEQ multiplex PCR; TCRdb stores just in-frame clones and leaves some out. The V and J calls and clone size come from that table; D and trimming were worked out from the DNA. The data show about 230,000 clones, around four fifths seen once.

The genes are TRBV24-1 and TRBJ2-1; D is perhaps TRBD2 (7 bases). The receptor's source is a woman aged 70-85 years with active or convalescent COVID-19. The sequencing input was peripheral blood. The CDR3, as DNA: TGTGCCACCAGTGACCCCGGGGGGCCACAAGGGGAGCAGTTCTTC. Protein sequence: CATSDPGGPQGEQFF.